In its sample, the clone carrying this T cell receptor (beta chain) was seen many times. Antigen specificity is unknown. This sample stems from a study of neurological immune-mediated disorders. Whole-study findings and limits: One cluster of related CDR3 sequences contained, by phylogenetic grouping, the repertoires of 18 of 34 multiple sclerosis patients and formed a possible signature.

The making of cDNA relied on 5'RACE with 10-nucleotide random UMIs. MiXCR was run by TCRdb on the 5' RACE reads, yielding one entry per CDR3 protein. Found here are over 50,000 distinct CDR3 sequences, over 3% of them singletons; the top ten hold 5.5% to 6%. The CDR3 sequence is 14 residues long. Germline CDR1 and CDR2: SGHRS and YFSETQ. The germline V and J ends were trimmed by 6 bases and 0 bases, with 13 bases remaining between them. This receptor was identified in a man aged 35 to 55 with multiple sclerosis. The sequenced sample was PBMCs. The chain combines TRBV5-1 with TRBJ2-7; D is ambiguous. The CDR3 loop reads CASTQAGSSYEQYF. The CDR3, as DNA: TGCGCCAGCACCCAAGCCGGCAGCTCCTACGAGCAGTACTTC. Full variable domain (remainder filled in from reference TRBV5-1 and TRBJ2-7): KAGVTQTPRYLIKTRGQQVTLSCSPISGHRSVSWYQQTPGQGLQFLFEYFSETQRNKGNFPGRFSGRQFSNSRSEMNVSTLELGDSALYLCASTQAGSSYEQYFGPGTRLTVT.